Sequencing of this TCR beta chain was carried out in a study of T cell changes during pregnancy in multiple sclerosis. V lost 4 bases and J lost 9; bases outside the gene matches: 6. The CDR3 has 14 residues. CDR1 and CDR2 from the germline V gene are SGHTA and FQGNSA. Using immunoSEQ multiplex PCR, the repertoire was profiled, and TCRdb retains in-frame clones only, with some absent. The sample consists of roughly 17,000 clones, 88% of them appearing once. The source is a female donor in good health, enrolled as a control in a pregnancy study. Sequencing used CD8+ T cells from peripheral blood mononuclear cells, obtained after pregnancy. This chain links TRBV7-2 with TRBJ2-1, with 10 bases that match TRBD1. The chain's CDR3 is CASSSGQGFSEQFF. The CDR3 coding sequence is TGTGCCAGCAGCTCGGGACAGGGGTTTAGTGAGCAGTTCTTC. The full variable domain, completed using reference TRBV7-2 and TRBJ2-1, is GAGVSQSPSNKVTEKGKDVELRCDPISGHTALYWYRQSLGQGLEFLIYFQGNSAPDKSGLPSDRFSAERTGGSVSTLTIQRTQQEDSAVYLCASSSGQGFSEQFFGPGTRLTVL.